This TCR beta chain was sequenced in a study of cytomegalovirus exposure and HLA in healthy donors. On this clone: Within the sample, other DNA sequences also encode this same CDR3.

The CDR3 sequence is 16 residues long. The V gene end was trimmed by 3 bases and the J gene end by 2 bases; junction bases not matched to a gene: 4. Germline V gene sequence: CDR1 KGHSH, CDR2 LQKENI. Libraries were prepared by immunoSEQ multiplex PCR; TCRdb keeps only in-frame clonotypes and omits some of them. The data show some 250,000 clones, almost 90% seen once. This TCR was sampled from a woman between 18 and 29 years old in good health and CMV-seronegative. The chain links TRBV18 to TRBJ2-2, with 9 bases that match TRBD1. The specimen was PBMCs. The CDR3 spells CASSPQGQGNTGELFF. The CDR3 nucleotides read TGTGCCAGCTCACCTCAGGGACAGGGTAACACCGGGGAGCTGTTTTTT.